This entry describes one T cell receptor (beta chain). Trimming took 7 bases from V and 6 from J; bases not matched to a gene: 9. Germline values: CDR1 MDHEN, CDR2 SYDVKM. The CDR3 has 14 amino acids. Clones were read by immunoSEQ multiplex PCR, and TCRdb kept only the in-frame ones, dropping some. The sample yields 50,000 to 70,000 clones, over 75% seen once. This sample is part of a study of control samples from healthy donors and cancer patients. The sequencing sample was made of blood. This chain connects TRBV28 to TRBJ1-1, with 9 bases aligning to TRBD1. The TCR was taken from a man aged 45 to 65 in good health. The CDR3 DNA is TGTGCCAGCATCTGGGGGACAGGGAGCTCTGAAGCTTTCTTT. The encoded protein is CASIWGTGSSEAFF.